This TCR beta chain was identified in a study of regulatory and conventional T cells in RAG deficiency. Whole-study findings and limits: Omenn patients showed >75% Treg-Tconv overlap and shorter CDR3 lengths.

Libraries were prepared by immunoSEQ multiplex PCR; TCRdb keeps only in-frame clonotypes and omits some of them. The sample holds some 28,000 clones, around 90% seen once. Regulatory T cells were sorted from blood as CD4+ CD25-high CD127-low cells. Concerning this clone: Its specificity is unknown.

These data also formed part of another study, on regulatory T cells. From that second work: Amplification used 52 TRBV primers and 13 TRBJ primers.

The sample comprised Tregs sorted from blood. This TCR came from a human donor in good health.

CDR3 loop: CASSLAPSRVVKTQYF. CDR3 nucleotides: TGTGCCAGCAGCTTAGCCCCTAGCAGGGTGGTTAAGACCCAGTACTTC. The chain employs TRBV7-6 and TRBJ2-5; TRBD1 or TRBD2 may be the D gene (5 bases each). Between the trimmed V and J ends, which lost 0 bases and 6 bases, there was a span of 17 bases. The CDR3 is made up of 16 amino acids. Germline V lookup: CDR1 SGHVS, CDR2 FNYEAQ.